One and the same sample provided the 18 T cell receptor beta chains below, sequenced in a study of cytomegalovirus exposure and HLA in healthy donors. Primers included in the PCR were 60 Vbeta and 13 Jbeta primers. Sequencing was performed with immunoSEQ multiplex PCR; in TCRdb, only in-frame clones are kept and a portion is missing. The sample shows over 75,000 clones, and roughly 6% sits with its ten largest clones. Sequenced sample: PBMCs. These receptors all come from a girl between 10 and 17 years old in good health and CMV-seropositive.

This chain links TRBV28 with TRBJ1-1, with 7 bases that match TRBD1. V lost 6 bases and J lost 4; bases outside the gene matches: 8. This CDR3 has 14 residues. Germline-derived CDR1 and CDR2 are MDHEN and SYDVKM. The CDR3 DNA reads TGTGCCAGCAGGAGTCCAGGGGGTAGCACTGAAGCTTTCTTT. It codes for CASRSPGGSTEAFF. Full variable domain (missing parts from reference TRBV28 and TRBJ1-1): DVKVTQSSRYLVKRTGEKVFLECVQDMDHENMFWYRQDPGLGLRLIYFSYDVKMKEKGDIPEGYSVSREKKERFSLILESASTNQTSMYLCASRSPGGSTEAFFGQGTRLTVV.

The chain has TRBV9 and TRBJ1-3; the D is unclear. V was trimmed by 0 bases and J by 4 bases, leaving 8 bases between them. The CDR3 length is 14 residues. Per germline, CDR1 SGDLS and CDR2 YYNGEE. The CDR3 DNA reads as TGTGCCAGCAGCGTAGAAGGAGGGGGAAACACCATATATTTT. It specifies CASSVEGGGNTIYF.

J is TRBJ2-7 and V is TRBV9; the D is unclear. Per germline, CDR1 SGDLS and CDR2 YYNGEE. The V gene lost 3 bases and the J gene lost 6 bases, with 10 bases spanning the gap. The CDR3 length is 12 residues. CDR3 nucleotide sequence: TGTGCCAGCAGCGGGGCCATTGGCGAGCAGTACTTC. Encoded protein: CASSGAIGEQYF.

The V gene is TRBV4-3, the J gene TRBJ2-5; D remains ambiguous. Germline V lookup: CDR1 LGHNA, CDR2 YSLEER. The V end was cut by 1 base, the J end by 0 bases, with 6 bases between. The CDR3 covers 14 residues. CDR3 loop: CASSQGVYQETQYF. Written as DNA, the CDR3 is TGCGCCAGCAGCCAAGGAGTATACCAAGAGACCCAGTACTTC.

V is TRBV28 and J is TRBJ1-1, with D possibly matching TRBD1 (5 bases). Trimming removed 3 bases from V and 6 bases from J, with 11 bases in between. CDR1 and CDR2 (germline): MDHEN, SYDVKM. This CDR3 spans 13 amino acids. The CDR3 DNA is TGTGCCAGCAGTTTCGGGGGTTGGGCTGAAGCTTTCTTT. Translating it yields CASSFGGWAEAFF.

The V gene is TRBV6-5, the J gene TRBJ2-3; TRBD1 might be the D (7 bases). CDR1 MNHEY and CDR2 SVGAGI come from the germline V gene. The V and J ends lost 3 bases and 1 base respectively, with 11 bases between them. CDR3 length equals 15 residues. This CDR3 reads CASSYQGEGTDTQYF. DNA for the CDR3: TGTGCCAGCAGTTATCAGGGGGAGGGCACAGATACGCAGTATTTT.

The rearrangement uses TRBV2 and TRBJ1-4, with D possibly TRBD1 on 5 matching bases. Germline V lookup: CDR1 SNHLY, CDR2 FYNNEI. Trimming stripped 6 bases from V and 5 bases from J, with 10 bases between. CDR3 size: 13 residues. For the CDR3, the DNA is TGTGCCAGCAGCGGGGGACGGAATGAAAAACTGTTTTTT. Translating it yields CASSGGRNEKLFF. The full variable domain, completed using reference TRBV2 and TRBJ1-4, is EPEVTQTPSHQVTQMGQEVILRCVPISNHLYFYWYRQILGQKVEFLVSFYNNEISEKSEIFDDQFSVERPDGSNFTLKIRSTKLEDSAMYFCASSGGRNEKLFFGSGTQLSVL.

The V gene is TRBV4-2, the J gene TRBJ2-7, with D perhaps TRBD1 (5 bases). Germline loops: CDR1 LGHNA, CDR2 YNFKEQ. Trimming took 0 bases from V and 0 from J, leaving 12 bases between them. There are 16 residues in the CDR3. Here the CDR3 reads CASSQEWGWSSYEQYF. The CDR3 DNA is TGTGCCAGCAGCCAAGAATGGGGCTGGAGCTCCTACGAGCAGTACTTC.

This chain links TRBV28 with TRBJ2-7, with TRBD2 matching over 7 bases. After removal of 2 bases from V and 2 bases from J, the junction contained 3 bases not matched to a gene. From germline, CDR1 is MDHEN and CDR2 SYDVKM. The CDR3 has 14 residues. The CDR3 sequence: CASSLGLVPYEQYV. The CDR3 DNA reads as TGTGCCAGCAGTTTAGGACTAGTCCCCTACGAGCAGTACGTC.

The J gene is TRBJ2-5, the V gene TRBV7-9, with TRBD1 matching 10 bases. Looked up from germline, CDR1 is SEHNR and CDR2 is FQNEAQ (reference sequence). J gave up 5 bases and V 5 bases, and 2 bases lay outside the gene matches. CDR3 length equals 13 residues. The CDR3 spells CASSRDRGETQYF. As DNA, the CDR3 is TGTGCCAGCAGCCGGGACAGGGGCGAGACCCAGTACTTC.

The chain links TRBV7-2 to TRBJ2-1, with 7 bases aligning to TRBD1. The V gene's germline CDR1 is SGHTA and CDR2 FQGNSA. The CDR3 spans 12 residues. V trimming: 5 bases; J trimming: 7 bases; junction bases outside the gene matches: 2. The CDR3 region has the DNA TGTGCCAGCAGCGGGACAGTAAATGAGCAGTTCTTC. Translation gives CASSGTVNEQFF.

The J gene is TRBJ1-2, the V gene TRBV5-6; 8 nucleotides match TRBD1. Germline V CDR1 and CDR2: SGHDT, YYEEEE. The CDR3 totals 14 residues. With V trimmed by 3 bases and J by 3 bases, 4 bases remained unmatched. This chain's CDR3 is CASSSGQVYYGYTF. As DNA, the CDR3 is TGTGCCAGCAGCTCGGGACAGGTGTACTATGGCTACACCTTC.

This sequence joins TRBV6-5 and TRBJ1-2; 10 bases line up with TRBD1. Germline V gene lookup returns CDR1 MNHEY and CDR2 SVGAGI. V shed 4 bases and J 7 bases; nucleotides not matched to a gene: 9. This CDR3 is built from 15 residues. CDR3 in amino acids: CASSFTGTGAIGYTF. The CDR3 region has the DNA TGTGCCAGCAGTTTCACCGGGACAGGGGCGATTGGCTACACCTTC.

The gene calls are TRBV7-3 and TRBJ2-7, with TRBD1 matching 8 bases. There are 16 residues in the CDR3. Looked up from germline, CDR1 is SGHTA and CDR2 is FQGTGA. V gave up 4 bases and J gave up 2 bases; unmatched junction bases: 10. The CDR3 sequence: CASSSRTGRNPYEQYV. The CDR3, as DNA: TGTGCCAGCAGCTCCAGGACAGGGCGGAATCCCTACGAGCAGTACGTC.

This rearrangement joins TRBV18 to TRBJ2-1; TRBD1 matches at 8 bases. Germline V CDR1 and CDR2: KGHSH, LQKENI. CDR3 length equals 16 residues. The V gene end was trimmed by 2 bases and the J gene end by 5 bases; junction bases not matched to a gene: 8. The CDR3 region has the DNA TGTGCCAGCTCACCAAGGACAGGGCGGTCCGACAATGAGCAGTTCTTC. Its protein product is CASSPRTGRSDNEQFF.

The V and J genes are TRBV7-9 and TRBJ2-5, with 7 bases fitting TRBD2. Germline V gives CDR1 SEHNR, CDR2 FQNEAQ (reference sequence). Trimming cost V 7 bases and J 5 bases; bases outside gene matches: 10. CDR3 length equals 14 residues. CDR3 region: CASIPRGGAETQYF. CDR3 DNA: TGTGCCAGCATCCCGCGCGGGGGAGCCGAGACCCAGTACTTC.

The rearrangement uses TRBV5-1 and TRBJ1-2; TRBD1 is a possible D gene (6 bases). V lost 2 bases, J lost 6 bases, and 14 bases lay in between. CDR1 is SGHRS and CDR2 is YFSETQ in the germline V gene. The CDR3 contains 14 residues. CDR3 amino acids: CASSLGGVIDGYTF. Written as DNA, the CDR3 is TGCGCCAGCAGCTTAGGGGGGGTAATTGATGGCTACACCTTC.

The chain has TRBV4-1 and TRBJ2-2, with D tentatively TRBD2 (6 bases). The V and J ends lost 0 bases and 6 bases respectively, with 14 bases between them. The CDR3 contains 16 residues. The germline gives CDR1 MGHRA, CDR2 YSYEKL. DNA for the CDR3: TGCGCCAGCAGCCAAGATTGGGGGGTACAGGCCGGGGAGCTGTTTTTT. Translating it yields CASSQDWGVQAGELFF.